A selection of T cell receptor beta chains follows, all from one sample in a study of chemoradiotherapy in HPV16-positive cancers. Sequencing was performed with immunoSEQ multiplex PCR; in TCRdb, only in-frame clones are kept and a portion is missing. The profile shows 20,000 to 25,000 clones, more than 70% of them singletons. The specimen was blood, collected from a patient who underwent chemoradiotherapy. These receptors originate from a human donor with HPV-associated anogenital cancer. The CDR3 runs from the conserved cysteine through the conserved F or W.

j_gene	v_gene	CDR3aa
TRBJ1-4	TRBV28	CASSPRDRGRANEKLFF
TRBJ1-5	TRBV18	CASSSLQGYNQPQHF
TRBJ2-5	TRBV4-2	CASSQGGVGETQYF
TRBJ2-7	TRBV9	CASSVVGQGPYEQYF
TRBJ2-7	TRBV18	CASSITGAGVGDEQYF
TRBJ2-1	TRBV5-1	CASSEGQNNEQFF
TRBJ1-2	TRBV7-9	CASSLAGGDGYTF
TRBJ1-1	TRBV2	CASRREISIEAFF
TRBJ2-7	TRBV7-6	CASGPLGGGDSYEQYF
TRBJ2-7	TRBV5-1	CASSLGAGKSSYEQYF
TRBJ2-1	TRBV11-3	CASSPEGLAGGNEQFF
TRBJ1-1	TRBV6-1	CASSGGTVGTEAFF
TRBJ2-7	TRBV10-2	CASSTRDERSYEQYF
TRBJ2-5	TRBV6-4	CASSRQLGGQETQYF
TRBJ2-7	TRBV7-2	CASSFGDFRRESYEQYF
TRBJ1-1	TRBV7-9	CASSPGPRGDTEAFF
TRBJ2-4	TRBV7-2	CASSLGQSGNIQYF
TRBJ1-5	TRBV28	CASSLSGAGQPQHF
TRBJ2-3	TRBV7-8	CASSIAGTSGIIDTQYF
TRBJ2-7	TRBV28	CASSPGTSGTYEQYF
TRBJ2-2	TRBV7-2	CASSSTGGELFF
TRBJ1-1	TRBV19	CASRNPGGMNTEAFF
TRBJ1-2	TRBV28	CASKYRQVAYGYTF
TRBJ2-7	TRBV5-1	CASSIAVRTGSNAVYEQYF
TRBJ1-6	TRBV27	CASKGRVGVDSPLHF
TRBJ2-1	TRBV19	CASSPGGAYNEQFF
TRBJ2-4	TRBV7-3	CASSLSGWDIQYF
TRBJ2-4	TRBV7-9	CASSAWGIGGARDIQYF
TRBJ2-2	TRBV19	CASSIVAGGYTGELFF
TRBJ2-2	TRBV6-5	CASSQGGNLGGELFF
TRBJ1-1	TRBV7-9	CASSPGTYMDTEAFF
TRBJ1-2	TRBV27	CASRRFRESYYGYTF
TRBJ2-3	TRBV13	CASSLNSGGVTDTQYF
TRBJ2-7	TRBV9	CASSEGSVLAGGYEQYF
TRBJ1-2	TRBV5-1	CASSSGWGGNYGYTF
TRBJ2-7	TRBV13	CASSPPDRAYEQYF